This T cell receptor (beta chain) was observed in a study of CD8 T cells in ankylosing spondylitis (TCRdb year 2017). Regarding the study in general: The study set out to find disease-linked TCR variants by profiling T cell receptor beta repertoires in ankylosing spondylitis patients and healthy donors. In total, the full study cohort was made up of 100 to 140 healthy donors and 20 to 25 ankylosing spondylitis patients. Samples of peripheral blood were taken, and for ankylosing spondylitis patients, synovial fluid was collected as well. Overall study outcomes, separate from this receptor: A TCR beta motif of eight highly homologous amino acid variants appeared characteristic of blood from ankylosing spondylitis patients. The disease-linked clones showed a CD8+ phenotype and occurred at relatively low frequencies in peripheral blood. The disease-linked clones were reported to be significantly enriched in matched synovial fluid samples from ankylosing spondylitis patients. Some motif variants had previously been reported in the synovial fluid and blood of reactive arthritis patients, which suggests shared mechanisms of disease initiation.

Notes on this clonotype: Its antigen has not been determined. Base quality data are lacking; no much larger clone is found one base away.

The sample was run on an Illumina HiSeq 2500. Quantitative 5'-RACE with molecular barcodes was used to prepare TCR beta libraries. The study's processing was this. Disease-linked TCR variants were identified with a new computational method built on a probabilistic model of VDJ rearrangement. TCRdb trimmed public reads at Q25 via fastp, called clones via MiXCR and kept in-frame beta chains. All rows with the same CDR3 protein become a single entry with the most common DNA and genes. TCRdb's processing, not the authors', yielded these V and J calls. Recorded for this sample are about 440,000 distinct CDR3 sequences; about a sixth of them occurred a single time. The ten largest clones represent 0.95% to 1.1% of the sample. The V end loses 6 bases and the J end loses 5 bases, and a stretch of 5 bases separates them. The cysteine opens and the phenylalanine closes a CDR3 of 11 amino acids. Of all the DNA, just the CDR3 is kept, 33 bases in frame from base 1. CDR1 is given as KGHDR and CDR2 as SFDVKD, both from the germline V gene.

The source of this sequence is a male donor with ankylosing spondylitis. Rearrangement joined TRBV24-1 to TRBJ2-3; the D gene remains uncertain. What was sequenced was blood, either unsorted or a sorted T cell fraction (not recorded which). This receptor carries the CDR3 CATSSGDTQYF. In nucleotides, the sequence is TGTGCCACCAGTTCAGGAGATACGCAGTATTTT.